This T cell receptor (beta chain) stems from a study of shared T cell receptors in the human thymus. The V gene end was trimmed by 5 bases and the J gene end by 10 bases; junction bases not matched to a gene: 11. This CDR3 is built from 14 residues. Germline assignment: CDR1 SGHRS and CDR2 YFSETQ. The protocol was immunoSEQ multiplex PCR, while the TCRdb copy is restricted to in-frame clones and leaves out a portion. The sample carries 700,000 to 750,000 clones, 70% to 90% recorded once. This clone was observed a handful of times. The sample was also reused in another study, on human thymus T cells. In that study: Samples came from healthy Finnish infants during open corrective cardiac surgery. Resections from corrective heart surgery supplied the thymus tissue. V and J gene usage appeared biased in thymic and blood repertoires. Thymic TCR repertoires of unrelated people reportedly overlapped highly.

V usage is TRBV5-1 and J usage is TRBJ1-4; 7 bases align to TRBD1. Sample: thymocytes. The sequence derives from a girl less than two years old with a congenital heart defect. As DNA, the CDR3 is TGCGCCAGCAGGCGGGACAGACACCACGCAAAACTGTTTTTT. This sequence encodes CASRRDRHHAKLFF.